The sequence of this TCR beta chain was determined in a study of CD8 T cells in ankylosing spondylitis. The study's findings and limits: The study looked at matched synovial fluid samples from ankylosing spondylitis patients. Disease-linked clones were reported to be significantly enriched there. Reactive arthritis synovial fluid and blood were previously reported to contain some motif variants. Disease-linked clones were found to be CD8+ and relatively rare in peripheral blood. The study identified a TCR beta motif of roughly eight highly homologous variants that appeared characteristic of ankylosing spondylitis blood.

This clonotype has just a few counts. Its antigen is still unknown. The germline V and J ends were trimmed by 2 bases and 3 bases, with 7 bases remaining between them. The germline CDR1 and CDR2 sequences are LGHDT and YNNKEL (reference sequence). The CDR3 extends over 14 amino acids. Quantitative barcoded 5'-RACE was used to prepare TCR beta libraries. Using its own MiXCR run on the 5' RACE reads, TCRdb lists one record per CDR3 protein. The profile covers about 800,000 distinct CDR3 sequences, with about 12% appearing a single time and about 0.49% taken by the ten largest. Sequencing was done on a sample of blood, either unsorted or a sorted T cell fraction (not recorded which). The V gene is TRBV3-1, the J gene TRBJ2-2; D uncertain. The TCR originated in a male donor with ankylosing spondylitis. The CDR3 region has the DNA TGTGCCAGCAGCCAACCTTGGGACACCGGGGAGCTGTTTTTT. Amino acid sequence: CASSQPWDTGELFF.